The 24 T cell receptor beta chains listed next were all sequenced from one sample in a study of blood T cells in healthy people across ages. The use of a sample-barcoded 5' primer and a J-beta primer mix characterized a second PCR of roughly 6 to 11 cycles. TCRdb recomputed calls from the 5' RACE reads with MiXCR, one row per CDR3 protein. Of approximately 810,000 distinct CDR3 sequences detected, more than 25% appear once; the ten largest clones hold roughly 17%. Sequenced material: blood. Receptors originate from a woman aged 80 or older in good health.

There are many counts of this clonotype. The V and J genes are TRBV9 and TRBJ2-7; 9 positions match TRBD2. The CDR3 length is 15 residues. V was clipped by 0 bases and J by 5 bases; unmatched bases: 6. The germline CDR1 and CDR2 sequences are SGDLS and YYNGEE. In DNA form, the CDR3 reads TGTGCCAGCAGCGTAGCCGTAGCGGGGGTACACGAGCAGTACTTC. It yields the protein CASSVAVAGVHEQYF.

Points on this clonotype: The junction departs from the called germline gene at one end, perhaps through a read error. The V call is TRBV7-2, the J call TRBJ2-5; TRBD2 matches at 11 bases. CDR1 and CDR2 from the germline V gene are SGHTA and FQGNSA. This CDR3 is built from 16 residues. CDR3 sequence: CANSPGLAATQEIQYF. Here the CDR3 DNA reads TGTGCCAACAGCCCGGGACTAGCGGCCACCCAAGAGATCCAGTACTTC.

About this clonotype itself: Just one base apart from a much larger clone, this may be a read error. No conserved phenylalanine or tryptophan is present at the end of the CDR3, so a read error is the likely explanation. The chain joins TRBV6-6 to TRBJ2-4; TRBD1 matches at 8 bases. The tail of the sequence fits TRBJ2-7 better, so the J call may be wrong. The CDR3 is made up of 14 amino acids. Germline values: CDR1 MNHNY, CDR2 SVGAGI (reference sequence). Here the CDR3 reads CASSYLDRVDEQYL. In nucleotides, the CDR3 is TGTGCCAGCAGTTATTTGGACAGGGTGGACGAGCAGTACTTA.

This clonotype was seen only once. Possible read error: a much larger clone is one base away. The rearrangement joins TRBV6-6 to TRBJ1-1; 10 bases fit TRBD1. This CDR3 is 14 amino acids long. The junction had 5 bases not matched to a gene; V was cut back by 6 bases and J by 4 bases. The germline gives CDR1 MNHNY, CDR2 SVGAGI (reference sequence). The CDR3 loop reads CASRTGGRSTEAFF. In DNA form, the CDR3 reads TGTGCCAGCAGGACAGGGGGCAGAAGCACTGAAGCTTTCTTT.

The rearrangement links TRBV5-1 to TRBJ2-2; 8 bases agree with TRBD1. CDR3 length: 16 amino acids. V lost 3 bases and J lost 5; bases outside the gene matches: 9. Germline CDR1 SGHRS, CDR2 YFSETQ. The CDR3 nucleotides read TGCGCCAGCAGCTGGCGATCAGGGGGCTTGACCGGGGAGCTGTTTTTT. Amino acid sequence: CASSWRSGGLTGELFF.

The genes are TRBV7-2 and TRBJ2-7; 10 bases fit TRBD1. Germline V gene data show CDR1 as SGHTA and CDR2 as FQGNSA. Trimming took 4 bases from V and 7 from J; bases not matched to a gene: 7. This CDR3 has 14 amino acids. This CDR3 is CASSYWRTGGEQYF. The CDR3 DNA sequence: TGTGCCAGCAGCTACTGGCGGACAGGGGGAGAGCAGTACTTC.

The chain uses TRBV7-2 and TRBJ2-2, with 7 bases lining up with TRBD2. The length of the CDR3 is 15 residues. The germline CDR1 and CDR2 sequences are SGHTA and FQGNSA. V was pared by 6 bases and J by 2 bases, with 6 bases of the junction left unmatched. The DNA for the CDR3 is TGTGCCAGCAGTTTGAGCGGGGTCAACACCGGGGAGCTGTTTTTT. Its translation: CASSLSGVNTGELFF.

This clonotype was seen at least ten times. The chain links TRBV9 to TRBJ2-1, with D unresolved. The CDR3 has 15 amino acids. The germline V gene encodes CDR1 SGDLS and CDR2 YYNGEE. V lost 4 bases and J lost 0, with 11 bases in between. DNA for the CDR3: TGTGCCAGCAGCACGCAGGCGAGCTCCTACAATGAGCAGTTCTTC. Protein product: CASSTQASSYNEQFF.

This clonotype has ten or more counts. V usage is TRBV24-1 and J usage is TRBJ2-1; D gene ambiguous. Per germline, CDR1 KGHDR and CDR2 SFDVKD. The CDR3 runs to 12 residues. Trimming removed 4 bases from V and 6 bases from J, with 6 bases in between. The CDR3 loop reads CATSDLPNEQFF. As DNA, the CDR3 is TGTGCCACCAGTGACCTCCCCAATGAGCAGTTCTTC.

In this sample, this clonotype turned up many times. The rearrangement joins TRBV4-2 to TRBJ2-3; D is unclear. This CDR3 contains 17 residues. Looked up from germline, CDR1 is LGHNA and CDR2 is YNFKEQ. V was trimmed by 0 bases and J by 0 bases, leaving 13 bases between them. The CDR3 sequence is CASSQDIRTTSTDTQYF. For the CDR3, the DNA is TGTGCCAGCAGCCAAGATATTAGGACCACTAGCACAGATACGCAGTATTTT.

The gene calls are TRBV29-1 and TRBJ1-5; 9 bases fit TRBD1. J gave up 2 bases and V 6 bases, and 5 bases lay outside the gene matches. The CDR3 is 14 residues long. CDR1 and CDR2 from the germline V gene are SQVTM and ANQGSEA. CDR3 DNA: TGCAGCGTGGGACAGGGTAGCGGCAATCAGCCCCAGCATTTT. It yields the protein CSVGQGSGNQPQHF.

The chain is built from TRBV30 and TRBJ1-5; D is perhaps TRBD1 (5 bases). The CDR3 spans 15 residues. Germline loops: CDR1 GTSNPN, CDR2 SVGIG (reference sequence). The ends were cut back, 2 bases at V and 4 bases at J, with 15 bases in the middle. This CDR3 is CAWSSRGGWNQPQHF. The CDR3 DNA follows: TGTGCCTGGAGTTCCCGCGGGGGTTGGAATCAGCCCCAGCATTTT.

This clonotype was seen at least ten times. The chain joins TRBV2 to TRBJ1-2; perhaps TRBD1 as D (6 bases). CDR3 length: 15 amino acids. Germline-derived CDR1 and CDR2 are SNHLY and FYNNEI. V shed 7 bases and J shed 3 bases, with 18 bases lying between them. The CDR3 DNA sequence: TGTGCCAGCACCGAAAGGGGGGGCCGAGACTATGGCTACACCTTC. The encoded protein is CASTERGGRDYGYTF.

At least ten counts were recorded for this clonotype. This sequence joins TRBV9 and TRBJ2-7, with D possibly being TRBD1 (6 bases). CDR1 is SGDLS, CDR2 YYNGEE, per germline. Trimming pared 3 bases from V and 3 bases from J, leaving 13 bases between. This CDR3 has 14 amino acids. For the CDR3, the DNA is TGTGCCAGCAGCGCGATGGACAGAGACTACGAGCAGTACTTC. It translates to CASSAMDRDYEQYF.

In the case of this clonotype: This may arise from a read error, as a much more abundant clone is one base away. The CDR3 sequence is CSARDTSSSYNEQYF. The CDR3, as DNA: TGCAGTGCTAGAGATACTAGCAGCTCCTACAATGAGCAGTACTTC. The V and J genes are TRBV20-1 and TRBJ2-1; the D gene is possibly TRBD2 (6 bases). The J call may be faulty, since TRBJ2-7 better matches the DNA end. The CDR3 is made up of 15 amino acids. Germline V gene sequence: CDR1 DFQATT, CDR2 SNEGSKA (reference sequence).

This clonotype was picked up many times. V usage is TRBV7-9 and J usage is TRBJ2-7; D possibly matches TRBD1 or TRBD2 (5 bases each). This CDR3 has 13 amino acids. The germline V gene has CDR1 SEHNR and CDR2 FQNEAQ (reference sequence). V was pared by 5 bases and J by 3 bases, with 11 bases between. In DNA form, the CDR3 reads TGTGCCAGCAGCAGGGACGGTAACTACGAGCAGTACTTC. This codes for CASSRDGNYEQYF.

This clonotype turned up a few times. V is TRBV11-2 and J is TRBJ1-1; D call uncertain. The germline CDR1 and CDR2 sequences are SGHAT and FQNNGV. This CDR3 has 13 residues. V gave up 5 bases and J gave up 3 bases, with 10 bases separating them. CDR3 sequence: CASSVQVHTEAFF. In DNA, the CDR3 is TGTGCCAGCAGCGTCCAGGTACACACTGAAGCTTTCTTT. The full variable domain, its missing parts supplied by reference TRBV11-2 and TRBJ1-1, is EAGVAQSPRYKIIEKRQSVAFWCNPISGHATLYWYQQILGQGPKLLIQFQNNGVVDDSQLPKDRFSAERLKGVDSTLKIQPAKLEDSAVYLCASSVQVHTEAFFGQGTRLTVV.

The rearrangement links TRBV12-3 or TRBV12-4 to TRBJ1-1, with TRBD1 matching 11 bases. This CDR3 spans 15 amino acids. J gave up 8 bases and V 5 bases, and 10 bases lay outside the gene matches. In nucleotides, the CDR3 is TGTGCCAGCAGTATGACCGGGACAGGGGGGGGAGAAGCTTTCTTT. This gives the protein CASSMTGTGGGEAFF.

The chain carries TRBV7-9 and TRBJ1-1; D unresolved. Germline loops: CDR1 SEHNR, CDR2 FQNEAQ (reference sequence). CDR3 length: 11 amino acids. Trimming took off 1 base at V and 6 bases at J, with 3 bases between the two ends. CDR3 protein: CASSLEAEAFF. The CDR3, as DNA: TGTGCCAGCAGCTTAGAGGCTGAAGCTTTCTTT.

The table lists this clonotype with many counts. This chain uses TRBV6-5 with TRBJ2-4; 10 bases are shared with TRBD2. The CDR3 totals 15 residues. The V and J ends lost 4 bases and 3 bases, in that order; junction bases with no gene match: 3. Germline CDR1 MNHEY, CDR2 SVGAGI. DNA for the CDR3: TGTGCCAGCAGTTCTAGCGGGGGCCTCAAAAACATTCAGTACTTC. Its protein product is CASSSSGGLKNIQYF.

This rearrangement joins TRBV18 to TRBJ1-2, with 8 bases matching TRBD1. J was trimmed by 8 bases and V by 2 bases; bases with no gene match: 7. Germline V gives CDR1 KGHSH, CDR2 LQKENI. The CDR3 consists of 14 residues. CDR3 DNA: TGTGCCAGCTCACCATTCAGGGGGCGGGAAGGCTACACCTTC. It translates to CASSPFRGREGYTF.

This clonotype appeared a few times. Given a much more abundant clone one base away, this may be a read error. The V and J genes are TRBV20-1 and TRBJ2-1, with 7 bases identical to TRBD1. Near its end, the DNA agrees better with TRBJ2-7, so the J call may be wrong. Germline loops: CDR1 DFQATT, CDR2 SNEGSKA (reference sequence). This CDR3 has 13 residues. CDR3 DNA: TGCAGTGCTACGGGACAGAAGTACAATGAGCAGTACTTC. Amino acid sequence: CSATGQKYNEQYF.

This clonotype was detected many times. V and J are TRBV6-6 and TRBJ2-7; 7 nucleotides match TRBD1. Germline-derived CDR1 and CDR2 are MNHNY and SVGAGI (reference sequence). The trim removed 6 bases at V and 1 base at J, leaving 6 bases unmatched. The CDR3 covers 14 residues. The chain's CDR3 is CASREQGSSYEQYF. The CDR3 bases are TGTGCCAGCAGGGAACAGGGGTCTTCCTACGAGCAGTACTTC.

This clonotype was observed at least ten times. The chain employs TRBV27 and TRBJ2-1; TRBD2 agrees at 9 bases. CDR3 length: 15 residues. Germline assignment: CDR1 MNHEY and CDR2 SMNVEV (reference sequence). Trimming at V came to 3 bases and at J to 5 bases, leaving 5 bases not matched to a gene. The chain's CDR3 is CASSFWLAGNNEQFF. CDR3 nucleotides: TGTGCCAGCAGTTTTTGGCTAGCGGGGAACAATGAGCAGTTCTTC.